Given below is one T cell receptor (beta chain) in context. Antigen specificity is unknown. The sample originates from a study of blood T cells in healthy people across ages. Study details: About one barcoded beta molecule per two T cells was captured by template switching. General study findings and limits: While age rose, TCR beta diversity per million T cells dropped in a roughly linear way.

Alongside a J-beta primer mix, a sample-barcoded 5' primer served in a second PCR lasting about 6 to 11 cycles. MiXCR, run by TCRdb on the 5' RACE reads, gives a single entry per CDR3 protein. This table holds 500,000 to 650,000 distinct CDR3 sequences, around a quarter found once. In germline, CDR1 is SGHTA, CDR2 FQGTGA. The V gene end was trimmed by 5 bases and the J gene end by 1 base; junction bases not matched to a gene: 7. The CDR3 loop spans 16 amino acids. These same data were also listed under a study on T cells of mothers and their children. According to that study: In the second PCR, M1S primer introduced barcodes and 2-4 random bases. Each mother yielded more than 8.5 million TCR beta CDR3 reads. Each child yielded about 3 million reads.

Input material: blood. The sequence was collected from a boy between 2 and 10 years old in good health. The V call is TRBV7-3, the J call TRBJ2-3; 9 nucleotides agree with TRBD2. The CDR3 protein is CASSAGSGGRTDTQYF. The CDR3 DNA sequence: TGTGCCAGCAGCGCGGGTAGCGGGGGCCGCACAGATACGCAGTATTTT.